Here is one TCR beta chain with its context. The antigen it binds to is not known. Per-nucleotide qualities are absent, and no much larger clonotype sits a single base away. This specimen comes from a study of human T cells and chemical hapten exposure (dated by TCRdb to the early 2020s). At the level of the whole study: For sensitization, 2% DPC in acetone was applied to a 2 cm by 2 cm area of upper inner arm skin. Patch testing on the upper back used Finn chambers containing 0.01% DPC, with scoring done after 6 days according to International Contact Dermatitis Research Group standards. The mostly female patient cohort included alopecia areata with under or over 50% scalp involvement, alopecia totalis and alopecia universalis. Libraries were pooled for sequencing, and per-sample TCR yields varied mainly because of small differences in library volumes within the pool. Patient blood was sampled pre-sensitization (week 0) and at 2, 6 and about 24 weeks after DPC sensitization. Throughout the approximately 25-week study period, patients were also given weekly therapeutic DPC doses on the scalp. This study followed changes in the peripheral blood TCR repertoire in vivo during primary and secondary sensitization of alopecia patients to the hapten diphenylcyclopropenone (DPC). Around 29 alopecia patients provided blood for TCR sequencing at one to four time points (pre-sensitization, 2, 6 and 24 weeks).

Receptors were amplified or captured by RACE. Instrument used: NextSeq 500. During library preparation, unique molecular identifiers were attached to individual cDNA molecules so that TCRs could be counted quantitatively and reproducibly. For every blood RNA sample, sequencing covered both the TCR alpha and TCR beta chains. In the original analysis: Samples had a median of roughly 100,000 TCRs, with a range from roughly 23,224 to 700,000. V, J and CDR3 annotation of the TCR reads was carried out using the Decombinator software suite. To make PS versus PT1 abundance plots, every sample was subsampled to the same number of TCRs (28,000). TCRs were defined as expanded if absent before sensitization and observed at least eight times at the 2-week time point. Through fastp at Q25 and MiXCR, TCRdb rebuilt clones from the public reads, retaining in-frame beta chains. CDR3 protein duplicates are merged, each entry listing the most common genes and DNA. TCRdb, rather than the study authors, made the V and J calls. This sample has 380,000 or so distinct CDR3 sequences in its table, and roughly 5% of those were observed once. The ten biggest clones cover about 2.1% of the sample.

The time point label, as the study defines it: patch test 1, 2 weeks after DPC sensitization. Read against the paper, the sample's treatment or condition label means: therapeutic diphenylcyclopropenone sensitization with weekly scalp DPC. At every patch-test visit, the blood draw took place before the patch test was put on. Patients were considered eligible if aged 18 to 70, diagnosed with alopecia and deemed suitable for DPC therapy, and patients were excluded if pregnant. Unfractionated whole blood was collected in Tempus Blood RNA tubes, and total RNA was extracted from that blood. What the work shows at the level of the full study, not this receptor alone: Compared with pre-sensitization or healthy control sets, expanded TCRs formed significantly more large CDR3 similarity clusters, which is consistent with antigen-driven responses. The number of PT1 expanded TCRs positively correlated with patch test score, significant at thresholds 8, 16 and 32 but not 4. All patients had alopecia, a presumed autoimmune disease, so their immune response might differ from that of healthy individuals. The number of TCRs above 1 in 1000 frequency did not change with DPC sensitization; there was no evidence of global repertoire structure alterations. Repeated subsampling changed both the strength of the expansion versus patch-test correlation and the threshold at which that correlation became significant.

V sheds 3 bases and J sheds 0 bases, leaving 6 bases between their ends. From cysteine to phenylalanine, the CDR3 is 15 amino acids long. The retained sequence is limited to the CDR3, 45 bases, with the frame set at the first base. Sample: whole blood, taken in connection with sensitization to the hapten diphenylcyclopropenone (DPC). The sequence derives from a woman in her forties or fifties with alopecia areata. Some clones in this sample may be carry-over from other donors' samples. In this chain, TRBV12-3 or TRBV12-4 is recombined with TRBJ2-6; there is no confident call for the D gene. CDR3 loop: CASSFGSSGANVLTF. The bases read TGTGCCAGCAGTTTTGGCAGCTCTGGGGCCAACGTCCTGACTTTC.